The 25 T cell receptor beta chains below were found in one sample sequenced in a study of blood T cell repertoires in COVID-19 (TCRdb year 2020). Libraries were constructed by the immunoSEQ multiplex PCR assay. TCRdb carries this immuneACCESS record with in-frame sequences only. Its versions omit some clonotypes, under half of them owing to an unresolved V gene in the studies checked, with the rest unexplained. This sample gives about 34,000 clones in total; 80% of them show up just once. Of the sample, under 15% is held by the ten largest clones. Sequenced input: peripheral blood. The receptors derive from a woman in her seventies with acute or convalescent COVID-19.

The chain recombines TRBV6-5 with TRBJ1-5, with D possibly matching TRBD1 (5 bases). The germline V gene encodes CDR1 MNHEY and CDR2 SVGAGI. The ends were cut back, 5 bases at V and 3 bases at J, with 14 bases in the middle. The CDR3 spans 15 residues. The CDR3 DNA follows: TGTGCCAGCAGTCACGGTCAGGGCCTCAATCAGCCCCAGCATTTT. This translates into CASSHGQGLNQPQHF.

The chain carries TRBV5-5 and TRBJ2-5; a possible D gene is TRBD2 (6 bases). Germline V lookup: CDR1 SGHKS, CDR2 YYEKEE (reference sequence). This CDR3 has 16 amino acids. Trimming removed 0 bases from V and 5 bases from J, with 17 bases in between. CDR3 region: CASSLALLGSSETQYF. DNA for the CDR3: TGTGCCAGCAGCTTGGCCCTACTCGGGAGTTCCGAGACCCAGTACTTC.

The chain is built from TRBV2 and TRBJ2-4; 12 bases match TRBD2. Germline CDR1 is SNHLY and CDR2 is FYNNEI. The CDR3 contains 18 residues. After removal of 3 bases from V and 0 bases from J, the junction contained 6 bases not matched to a gene. For the CDR3, the DNA is TGTGCCAGCAGTGATCTACTAGCGGGGGGTCTAGCCAAAAACATTCAGTACTTC. This encodes CASSDLLAGGLAKNIQYF.

This chain's CDR3 is CASSLGGTYIYEQYF. CDR3 DNA sequence: TGTGCCAGCAGCTTGGGGGGCACCTATATCTACGAGCAGTACTTC. The V gene is TRBV5-5, the J gene TRBJ2-7; a weak D match, TRBD1 (5 bases). Germline V gene data show CDR1 as SGHKS and CDR2 as YYEKEE (reference sequence). Trimming took off 0 bases at V and 3 bases at J, with 13 bases between the two ends. This CDR3 comprises 15 residues.

The chain employs TRBV5-5 and TRBJ1-5, with 7 bases fitting TRBD1. CDR3 length: 15 residues. Germline trimming cut 3 bases from V and 6 bases from J; bases unmatched to any gene: 9. Germline V gene lookup returns CDR1 SGHKS and CDR2 YYEKEE (reference sequence). Here the CDR3 DNA reads TGTGCCAGCAGCTGGGCGGACAGGTTGGTTCAGCCCCAGCATTTT. This encodes CASSWADRLVQPQHF.

This chain links TRBV6-2 or TRBV6-3 with TRBJ2-1, with 7 bases fitting TRBD1. Germline lookup yields CDR1 MNHEY and CDR2 SVGEGT. The CDR3 runs 17 residues. Trimming removed 5 bases from V and 3 bases from J; junction bases left unmatched: 13. The CDR3 DNA is TGTGCCAGCAGTAAAATAGGGACAGTCCTAGACTACAATGAGCAGTTCTTC. Residues: CASSKIGTVLDYNEQFF.

The chain couples TRBV7-2 to TRBJ2-5; 9 bases map to TRBD1. Germline CDR1 is SGHTA and CDR2 is FQGNSA. With 5 bases clipped from V and 3 bases from J, the junction kept 7 bases outside the gene matches. This CDR3 comprises 15 residues. This CDR3 is CASSTGQGMEETQYF. The CDR3 DNA sequence: TGTGCCAGCAGCACCGGACAGGGGATGGAAGAGACCCAGTACTTC.

The rearrangement joins TRBV28 to TRBJ2-7, with D tentatively TRBD2 (7 bases). CDR1 and CDR2 (germline): MDHEN, SYDVKM. V lost 7 bases and J lost 2, with 15 bases in between. The CDR3 runs 14 residues. This chain's CDR3 is CASMSGTPTYEQYF. The CDR3 nucleotides read TGTGCCAGCATGAGCGGGACACCAACCTACGAGCAGTACTTC.

This clone was found a few times. The chain links TRBV3-1 (or the pseudogene TRBV3-2) to TRBJ2-3; 7 nucleotides align to TRBD1. V dropped 0 bases and J dropped 5; count of bases not matched to a gene: 8. Looked up from germline, CDR1 is LGHDT and CDR2 is YNNKEL (reference sequence). This CDR3 region has 16 residues. The CDR3 spells CASSQERGRHIDTQYF. The CDR3 DNA sequence: TGTGCCAGCAGCCAAGAGAGGGGGCGTCATATAGATACGCAGTATTTT.

The rearrangement uses TRBV19 and TRBJ2-5; 7 bases map to TRBD1. With V trimmed by 6 bases and J by 1 base, 11 bases remained unmatched. Germline lookup yields CDR1 LNHDA and CDR2 SQIVND (reference sequence). There are 16 residues in the CDR3. CDR3 DNA sequence: TGTGCCAGTAGACGAACTCCAGGGGGTCTCCAAGAGACCCAGTACTTC. It codes for CASRRTPGGLQETQYF.

The chain is built from TRBV27 and TRBJ2-1; 7 nucleotides match TRBD1. CDR1 MNHEY and CDR2 SMNVEV come from the germline V gene (reference sequence). With V trimmed by 5 bases and J by 2 bases, 12 bases remained unmatched. This CDR3 is 17 amino acids long. CDR3 sequence (DNA): TGTGCCAGCAGTCCGCTACCCATAGGGGGCACCTACAATGAGCAGTTCTTC. Translation: CASSPLPIGGTYNEQFF.

The chain joins TRBV14 to TRBJ1-4; 10 nucleotides align to TRBD1. With V trimmed by 2 bases and J by 8 bases, 5 bases remained unmatched. The CDR3 is 15 residues long. Germline V CDR1 and CDR2: SGHDN, FVKESK. CDR3 sequence (DNA): TGTGCCAGCAGCCAACGGACAGGGGGGGAAGAAAAACTGTTTTTT. Amino acids: CASSQRTGGEEKLFF.

V usage is TRBV24-1 and J usage is TRBJ1-5, with TRBD1 matching over 10 bases. Germline V CDR1 and CDR2: KGHDR, SFDVKD. There are 13 residues in the CDR3. V gave up 10 bases and J gave up 5 bases; unmatched junction bases: 4. This CDR3 is CATGDRGYQPQHF. For the CDR3, the DNA is TGTGCCACGGGGGACAGGGGATATCAGCCCCAGCATTTT.

The chain recombines TRBV19 with TRBJ2-5, with 9 bases identical to TRBD2. The germline V gene has CDR1 LNHDA and CDR2 SQIVND (reference sequence). The CDR3 covers 16 residues. Trimming removed 9 bases from V and 0 bases from J; junction bases left unmatched: 11. Here the CDR3 reads CASGESGRPYQETQYF. In nucleotides, the CDR3 is TGTGCCAGCGGTGAGAGCGGGAGGCCGTACCAAGAGACCCAGTACTTC.

The gene calls are TRBV4-1 and TRBJ1-2, with D unclear. With 0 bases removed from V and 3 bases from J, the gap between germline ends came to 8 bases. The CDR3 is 14 residues long. The germline V gene has CDR1 MGHRA and CDR2 YSYEKL. CDR3 nucleotides: TGCGCCAGCAGCCAAGAAAACCTACACTATGGCTACACCTTC. Amino acid sequence: CASSQENLHYGYTF.

The gene calls are TRBV5-5 and TRBJ1-2; a weak D match, TRBD1 (5 bases). Germline V lookup: CDR1 SGHKS, CDR2 YYEKEE (reference sequence). Trimming stripped 0 bases from V and 4 bases from J, with 10 bases between. The CDR3 has 14 residues. For the CDR3, the DNA is TGTGCCAGCAGCTTGGATCAGGGTGGCTATGGCTACACCTTC. Translation: CASSLDQGGYGYTF.

V usage is TRBV25-1 and J usage is TRBJ2-3; perhaps TRBD1 as D (6 bases). Trimming cost V 4 bases and J 5 bases, with 10 bases left between them. The V gene's germline CDR1 is MGHDK and CDR2 SYGVNS. The CDR3 spans 13 residues. The CDR3 is CASSVPGVDTQYF. The CDR3 DNA is TGTGCCAGCAGTGTGCCAGGGGTAGATACGCAGTATTTT.

The chain joins TRBV28 to TRBJ1-5, with 9 nucleotides matching TRBD1. The CDR3 covers 13 residues. With 8 bases clipped from V and 4 bases from J, the junction kept 3 bases outside the gene matches. Germline lookup yields CDR1 MDHEN and CDR2 SYDVKM. For the CDR3, the DNA is TGTGCCAGCCGGACAGGGGTGAATCAGCCCCAGCATTTT. It codes for CASRTGVNQPQHF. Drawing the rest from reference TRBV28 and TRBJ1-5, the complete variable domain is DVKVTQSSRYLVKRTGEKVFLECVQDMDHENMFWYRQDPGLGLRLIYFSYDVKMKEKGDIPEGYSVSREKKERFSLILESASTNQTSMYLCASRTGVNQPQHFGDGTRLSIL.

This clone was observed once. The chain couples TRBV5-1 to TRBJ1-3; D gene unclear. CDR1 is SGHRS, CDR2 YFSETQ, per germline. The CDR3 has 16 amino acids. V was clipped by 4 bases and J by 3 bases, with 17 bases between them. CDR3 sequence reads: CASSRTAGVGGNTIYF. The DNA of the CDR3 is TGCGCCAGCAGCAGAACCGCGGGAGTCGGTGGAAACACCATATATTTT.

The V call is TRBV12-3 or TRBV12-4, the J call TRBJ2-7; possibly TRBD1 for D (6 bases). The CDR3 length is 13 residues. V lost 6 bases, J lost 2 bases, and 11 bases lay in between. The CDR3 DNA reads TGTGCCAGCAGGCTCACAGGGACCTACGAGCAGTACTTC. This sequence encodes CASRLTGTYEQYF.

As concerns this clone: This specimen includes other DNA sequences encoding the same CDR3. This rearrangement joins TRBV13 to TRBJ2-3, with 12 bases matching TRBD2. CDR3 size: 16 residues. Germline V lookup: CDR1 PRHDT, CDR2 FYEKMQ (reference sequence). V lost 5 bases and J lost 2; bases outside the gene matches: 5. The CDR3 sequence is CASSPGLAGSTDTQYF. For the CDR3, the DNA is TGTGCCAGCAGCCCCGGACTAGCGGGGTCCACAGATACGCAGTATTTT.

J is TRBJ2-2 and V is TRBV3-1 (or the pseudogene TRBV3-2); TRBD2 matches at 11 bases. The trim removed 0 bases at V and 8 bases at J, leaving 14 bases unmatched. Germline CDR1 is LGHDT and CDR2 is YNNKEL (reference sequence). The CDR3 covers 19 residues. The CDR3 DNA follows: TGTGCCAGCAGCCAAGATACCTCTCGGCTAGCGGGGGGAATGGGGGAGCTGTTTTTT. It specifies CASSQDTSRLAGGMGELFF.

This chain links TRBV3-1 (or the pseudogene TRBV3-2) with TRBJ1-3; 10 bases are a match to TRBD1. Germline CDR1 is LGHDT and CDR2 is YNNKEL (reference sequence). CDR3 length equals 14 residues. With V trimmed by 6 bases and J by 6 bases, 5 bases remained unmatched. CDR3 residues: CASRDGQGENTIYF. The CDR3 DNA is TGTGCCAGCAGGGACGGACAGGGGGAAAACACCATATATTTT.

This chain connects TRBV28 to TRBJ2-7; 7 bases align to TRBD1. Germline V lookup: CDR1 MDHEN, CDR2 SYDVKM. V lost 6 bases to trimming and J lost 0 bases; unmatched junction nucleotides: 11. This CDR3 has 16 amino acids. CDR3 in DNA: TGTGCCAGCAGAGACGGGGACAGTAAGAGCTCCTACGAGCAGTACTTC. Translating gives CASRDGDSKSSYEQYF. Full variable domain (outside the CDR3, taken from reference TRBV28 and TRBJ2-7): DVKVTQSSRYLVKRTGEKVFLECVQDMDHENMFWYRQDPGLGLRLIYFSYDVKMKEKGDIPEGYSVSREKKERFSLILESASTNQTSMYLCASRDGDSKSSYEQYFGPGTRLTVT.

The chain is built from TRBV18 and TRBJ2-5; 8 bases line up with TRBD1. The germline CDR1 and CDR2 sequences are KGHSH and LQKENI. The V and J ends lost 3 bases and 5 bases, in that order; junction bases with no gene match: 8. The length of the CDR3 is 15 residues. CDR3: CASSPGPQGVETQYF. CDR3 bases: TGTGCCAGCTCACCTGGTCCACAGGGGGTCGAGACCCAGTACTTC.